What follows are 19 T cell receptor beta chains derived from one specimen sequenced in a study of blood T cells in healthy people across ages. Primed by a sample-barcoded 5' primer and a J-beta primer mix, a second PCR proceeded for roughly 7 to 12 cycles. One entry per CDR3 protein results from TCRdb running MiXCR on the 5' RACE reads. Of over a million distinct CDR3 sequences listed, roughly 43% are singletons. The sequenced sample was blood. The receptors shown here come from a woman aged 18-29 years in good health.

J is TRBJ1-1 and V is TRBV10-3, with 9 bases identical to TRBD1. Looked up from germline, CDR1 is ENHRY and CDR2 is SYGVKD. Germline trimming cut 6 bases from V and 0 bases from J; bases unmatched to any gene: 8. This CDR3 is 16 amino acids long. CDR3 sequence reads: CAIRADRGSMNTEAFF. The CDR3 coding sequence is TGTGCCATCAGGGCGGACAGGGGCTCGATGAACACTGAAGCTTTCTTT.

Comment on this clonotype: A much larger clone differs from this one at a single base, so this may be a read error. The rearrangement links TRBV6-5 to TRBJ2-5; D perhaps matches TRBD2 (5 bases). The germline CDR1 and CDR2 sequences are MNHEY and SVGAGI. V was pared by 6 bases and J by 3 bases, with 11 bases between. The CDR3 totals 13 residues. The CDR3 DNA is TGTGCCAGCAGGTACCTCGGGGAAGAGACCCAGTACTTC. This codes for CASRYLGEETQYF.

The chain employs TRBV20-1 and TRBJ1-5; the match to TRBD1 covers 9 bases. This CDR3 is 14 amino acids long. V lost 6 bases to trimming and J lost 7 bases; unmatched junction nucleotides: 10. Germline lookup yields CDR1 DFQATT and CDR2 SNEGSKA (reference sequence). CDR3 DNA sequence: TGCAGTGCGATTCCTGGGACAGGGAACCAGCCCCAGCATTTT. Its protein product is CSAIPGTGNQPQHF.

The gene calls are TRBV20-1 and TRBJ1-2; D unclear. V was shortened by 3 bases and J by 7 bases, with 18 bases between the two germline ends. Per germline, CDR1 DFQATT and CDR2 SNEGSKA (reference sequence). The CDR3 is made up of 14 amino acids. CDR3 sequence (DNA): TGCAGTGCTAGTCGTGGGTCTAGGACGAGTGGCTACACCTTC. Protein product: CSASRGSRTSGYTF.

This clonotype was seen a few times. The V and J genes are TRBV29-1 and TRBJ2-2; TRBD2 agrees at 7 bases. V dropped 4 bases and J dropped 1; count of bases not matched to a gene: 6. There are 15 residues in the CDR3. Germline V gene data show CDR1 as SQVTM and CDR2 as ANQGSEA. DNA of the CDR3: TGCAGCGTTGTTGCGGGAGAGGAGAACACCGGGGAGCTGTTTTTT. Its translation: CSVVAGEENTGELFF.

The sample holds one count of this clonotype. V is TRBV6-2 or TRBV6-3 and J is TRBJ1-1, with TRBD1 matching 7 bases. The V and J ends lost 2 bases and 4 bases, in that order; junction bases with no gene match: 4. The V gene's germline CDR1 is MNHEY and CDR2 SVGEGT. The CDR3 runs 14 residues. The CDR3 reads CASSYGGQFTEAFF. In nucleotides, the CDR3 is TGTGCCAGCAGTTACGGGGGACAGTTCACTGAAGCTTTCTTT.

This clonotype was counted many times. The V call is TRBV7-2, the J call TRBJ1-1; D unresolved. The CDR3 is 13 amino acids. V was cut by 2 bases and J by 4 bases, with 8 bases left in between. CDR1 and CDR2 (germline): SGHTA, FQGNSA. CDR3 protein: CASSLSSGTEAFF. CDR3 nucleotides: TGTGCCAGCAGCTTAAGTTCGGGCACTGAAGCTTTCTTT.

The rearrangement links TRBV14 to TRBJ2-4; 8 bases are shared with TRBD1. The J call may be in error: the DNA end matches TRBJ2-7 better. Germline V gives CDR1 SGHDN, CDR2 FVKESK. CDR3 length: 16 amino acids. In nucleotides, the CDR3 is TGTGCCAGCAGCCCGCACCGAGACAGGGGAAATTACGAGCAGTACTTC. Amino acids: CASSPHRDRGNYEQYF.

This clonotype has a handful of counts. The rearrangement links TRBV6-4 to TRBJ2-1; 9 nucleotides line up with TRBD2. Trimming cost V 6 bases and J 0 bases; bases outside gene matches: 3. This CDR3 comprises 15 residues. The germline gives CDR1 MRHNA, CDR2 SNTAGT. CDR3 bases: TGTGCCAGCAGCCGACTAGCGGACTCCTACAATGAGCAGTTCTTC. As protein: CASSRLADSYNEQFF.

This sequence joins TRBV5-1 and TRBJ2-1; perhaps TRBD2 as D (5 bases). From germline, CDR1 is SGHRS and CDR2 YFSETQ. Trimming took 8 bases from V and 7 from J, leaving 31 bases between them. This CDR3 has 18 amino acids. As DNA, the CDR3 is TGCGCCAGGCCAGCAGCTTGGAGGTATTACCTAGAGGAGAATGAGCAGTTCTTC. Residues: CARPAAWRYYLEENEQFF.

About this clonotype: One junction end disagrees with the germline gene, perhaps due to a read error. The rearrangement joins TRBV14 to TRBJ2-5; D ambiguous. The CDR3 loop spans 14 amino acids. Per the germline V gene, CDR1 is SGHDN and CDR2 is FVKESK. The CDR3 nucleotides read TGTGCCAGCAGCCAAGAGATCTTCCAAGAGGCCCAGTACTTC. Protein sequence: CASSQEIFQEAQYF.

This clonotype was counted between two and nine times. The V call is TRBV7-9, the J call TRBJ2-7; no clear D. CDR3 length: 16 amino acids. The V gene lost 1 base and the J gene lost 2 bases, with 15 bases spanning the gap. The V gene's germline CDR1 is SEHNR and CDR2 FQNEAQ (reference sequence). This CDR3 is CASSLEVAIRPYEQYF. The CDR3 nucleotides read TGTGCCAGCAGCTTAGAGGTTGCTATCAGACCCTACGAGCAGTACTTC.

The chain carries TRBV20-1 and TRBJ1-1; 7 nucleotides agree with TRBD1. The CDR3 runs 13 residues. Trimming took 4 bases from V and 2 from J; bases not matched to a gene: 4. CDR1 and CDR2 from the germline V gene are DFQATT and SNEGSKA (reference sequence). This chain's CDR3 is CSAMGTENTEAFF. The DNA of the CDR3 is TGCAGTGCTATGGGGACAGAAAACACTGAAGCTTTCTTT.

The CDR3 protein is CASSLRVDGTEAFF. The CDR3 DNA reads TGTGCCAGCAGCTTAAGGGTGGATGGCACTGAAGCTTTCTTT. The chain recombines TRBV7-9 with TRBJ1-1; D gene uncertain. CDR3 length: 14 residues. Trimming cost V 2 bases and J 4 bases, with 11 bases left between them. The germline V gene encodes CDR1 SEHNR and CDR2 FQNEAQ (reference sequence).

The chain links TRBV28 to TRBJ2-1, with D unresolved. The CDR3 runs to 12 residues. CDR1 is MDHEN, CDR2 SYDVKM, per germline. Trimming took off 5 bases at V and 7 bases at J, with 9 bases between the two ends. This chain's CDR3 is CASSIDLNEQFF. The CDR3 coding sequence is TGTGCCAGCAGTATCGATTTGAATGAGCAGTTCTTC.

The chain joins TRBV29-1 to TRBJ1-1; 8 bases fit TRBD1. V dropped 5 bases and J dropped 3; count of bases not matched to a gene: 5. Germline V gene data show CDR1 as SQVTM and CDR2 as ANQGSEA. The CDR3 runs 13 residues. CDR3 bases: TGCAGCGTTTACAGGGGGTCGGACACTGAAGCTTTCTTT. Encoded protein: CSVYRGSDTEAFF. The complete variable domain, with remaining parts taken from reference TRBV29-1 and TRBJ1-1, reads SAVISQKPSRDICQRGTSLTIQCQVDSQVTMMFWYRQQPGQSLTLIATANQGSEATYESGFVIDKFPISRPNLTFSTLTVSNMSPEDSSIYLCSVYRGSDTEAFFGQGTRLTVV.

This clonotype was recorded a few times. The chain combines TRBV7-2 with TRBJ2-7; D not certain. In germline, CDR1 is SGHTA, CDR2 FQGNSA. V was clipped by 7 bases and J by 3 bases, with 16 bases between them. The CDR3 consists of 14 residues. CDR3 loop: CASKIDRLNYEQYF. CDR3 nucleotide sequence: TGTGCCAGCAAGATAGACCGGCTTAACTACGAGCAGTACTTC.

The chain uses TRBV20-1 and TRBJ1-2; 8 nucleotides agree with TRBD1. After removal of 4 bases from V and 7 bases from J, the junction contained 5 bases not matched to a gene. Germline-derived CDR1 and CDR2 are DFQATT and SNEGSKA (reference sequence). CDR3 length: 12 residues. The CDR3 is CSATSQGVGYTF. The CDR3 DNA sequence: TGCAGTGCTACCTCACAGGGGGTTGGCTACACCTTC.

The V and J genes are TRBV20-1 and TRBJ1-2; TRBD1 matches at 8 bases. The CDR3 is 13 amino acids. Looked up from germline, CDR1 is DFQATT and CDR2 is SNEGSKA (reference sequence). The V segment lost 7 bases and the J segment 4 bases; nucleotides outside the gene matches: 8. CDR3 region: CSVQGASGYGYTF. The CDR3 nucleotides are TGCAGTGTTCAGGGGGCGAGCGGCTATGGCTACACCTTC.